This T cell receptor (beta chain) is from a study of a mutant IDH1 vaccine in newly diagnosed glioma. Regarding the study as a whole: Most patients, 85% to 95%, showed vaccine-induced immune responses.

Time point described: baseline, week 1 (first vaccination visit). Treatment reported: pre-vaccination baseline after standard-of-care therapy. Astrocytomas that were new, WHO grade 3 or 4, IDH1-mutant and ATRX-lost were present in the donors. Clones were sequenced by immunoSEQ multiplex PCR, and TCRdb holds only the in-frame ones, with some missing. The sample consists of 60,000 to 85,000 clones, about four fifths of them appearing once. V lost 1 base, J lost 10 bases, and 8 bases lay in between. The CDR3 sequence is 13 residues long. The germline gives CDR1 SGHDN, CDR2 FVKESK. In regard to this clone: The antigen is unknown.

The material sequenced was PBMCs, taken from a glioma patient treated with radiotherapy, temozolomide or both. The V gene is TRBV14, the J gene TRBJ1-6; no firm D call. The clonotype originates from a man between 50 and 59 years old with glioma. This CDR3 reads CASSQGRRSPLHF. Here the CDR3 DNA reads TGTGCCAGCAGCCAAGGGCGGCGGTCACCCCTCCACTTT.